A single sample is the source of the 5 T cell receptor beta chains below, sequenced in a study of T cell repertoires in cytomegalovirus infection. Their antigens are not known. TCRdb reanalysed the reads using MiXCR and keeps one entry per CDR3 protein. The sample has 750,000 to 950,000 distinct CDR3 sequences; 25% to 35% are singletons. The sequencing used cultured CD8+ T cells from PBMCs, collected from culture after CMV antigen stimulation. The receptors here all came from a human donor in good health (CMV status not recorded). Some clones in this sample may be carry-over from other donors' samples.

This rearrangement joins TRBV20-1 to TRBJ2-1; D remains ambiguous. Germline-derived CDR1 and CDR2 are DFQATT and SNEGSKA (reference sequence). Trimming shortened V by 5 bases and J by 0 bases, and 11 bases separated the two germline ends. The CDR3 spans 14 residues. CDR3 sequence: CSAQHLLSYNEQFF. CDR3 bases: TGCAGTGCTCAACACCTTCTCTCCTACAATGAGCAGTTCTTC.

This clonotype was seen many times. The chain combines TRBV7-8 with TRBJ2-7; TRBD1 aligns across 9 bases. The J segment lost 1 base and the V segment lost 4 bases, leaving 2 bases of the junction unmatched. Germline CDR1 reads SGHVS; CDR2 reads FQNEAQ. This CDR3 contains 14 residues. In DNA, the CDR3 is TGTGCCAGCAGCTCCGGGACAGGGTCCTACGAGCAGTACGTC. Translating it yields CASSSGTGSYEQYV.

The CDR3 bases are TGTGCTAGTGGTCTGGGACAGTCCTACGAGCAGTACTTC. Translation gives CASGLGQSYEQYF. V usage is TRBV12-5 and J usage is TRBJ2-7, with 7 bases aligning to TRBD1. The V gene's germline CDR1 is LGHNT and CDR2 FRNRAP. The CDR3 has 13 residues. J was trimmed by 1 base and V by 5 bases; bases with no gene match: 2.

This rearrangement joins TRBV6-2 or TRBV6-3 to TRBJ1-2, with D possibly matching TRBD1 (5 bases). There are 12 residues in the CDR3. Trimming cost V 8 bases and J 3 bases, with 10 bases left between them. From germline, CDR1 is MNHEY and CDR2 SVGEGT. The CDR3: CASEPGDYGYTF. The CDR3 nucleotides are TGTGCCAGCGAACCGGGGGACTATGGCTACACCTTC.

This clonotype appeared a few times. This chain connects TRBV6-2 or TRBV6-3 to TRBJ1-1, with 10 bases identical to TRBD1. The CDR3 extends over 15 amino acids. The germline V gene has CDR1 MNHEY and CDR2 SVGEGT. Trimming removed 6 bases from V and 5 bases from J; junction bases left unmatched: 9. The CDR3 loop reads CASRTPRTGGTEAFF. DNA of the CDR3: TGTGCCAGCAGGACCCCGAGGACAGGGGGGACTGAAGCTTTCTTT.